Here is one T cell receptor (beta chain) with its context. Its antigen has not been determined. No per-base quality is available; no much larger clone lies one base away. V and J are trimmed by 4 bases and 1 base, and the gene matches miss 11 bases of the junction. CDR1 SGHNT and CDR2 YYREEE are derived from the germline V gene (reference sequence). The CDR3 holds 16 amino acids from the cysteine to the phenylalanine. The read is trimmed to its CDR3 DNA, 48 bases read in frame from base 1. At diagnosis, tumor, uninvolved tumor-adjacent lung and peripheral blood were collected and then preserved as a mix of FFPE and fresh-frozen material. For TCR repertoire profiling, blood samples were analyzed in the form of peripheral blood mononuclear cells. These data belong to a study of T cells in localized non-small cell lung cancer (dated by TCRdb to 2020 to 2021). Concerning the study at large: The study analyzed T cell repertoires of 200 to 250 early-stage NSCLC patients, comparing tumors and uninvolved tumor-adjacent lungs. All 240 or so NSCLC patients in the cohort were treatment-naive and had localized lung tumors that were resected. NSCLC patients had a mean age of approximately 70 years, and 120 to 150 were male and about 98 female. Here is what the overall study found, with its caveats: Because multi-region tumor sequencing was not done, intratumor heterogeneity could not be ruled out. Uninvolved tumor-adjacent lung showed the highest T cell clonality, higher than tumor, which suggests more focused antigenic responses in the uninvolved tumor-adjacent lung. A median of roughly 60 of the top 100 tumor clones were detected in paired uninvolved adjacent lung, and 25 to 35 of these tumor clones were also found among the top 100 clones of the paired uninvolved adjacent lung. Higher T cell density in blood was associated with longer overall survival, whereas higher clonality in adjacent lung was associated with shorter survival. Because the study design was exploratory, TCR variables were selected using unadjusted p-values without false-discovery rate correction.

The immunoSEQ Assay was used to sequence TCR beta CDR3 regions from DNA. The study's own analysis went as follows. To compute T cell density, TCR beta template counts were normalized to usable DNA, which was estimated by amplifying housekeeping genes. The preseqR package was used to estimate richness by extrapolating to 400,000 templates for PBMC samples and to 120,000 templates for tissue samples. Clonality was defined by subtracting Pielou's evenness from one. Tissue-enriched TCRs were identified by differential abundance testing using productive amino-acid clonotypes, minimum total count 5 and alpha 0.1. The Jaccard Index and the Morisita Overlap Index were used to measure how much the repertoires overlapped between compartments. GLIPH clustered TCR beta CDR3s with public tetramer-defined viral CDR3s; viral motifs required at least three viral sequences plus V-gene enrichment. TCRdb stores this immuneACCESS table with in-frame sequences only. Part of the clones is absent; in the studies checked, under half of the shortfall reflects unresolved V genes, and no reason is known for the rest. The DNA was the basis for D and trimming; V, J and clone size are from that table. The sample table contains some 33,000 clones; only one count was recorded for roughly 78% of them. Roughly a sixth of the sample comes from the top ten.

The sequencing used peripheral blood, collected before any cancer treatment. Recombination connected TRBV5-4 to TRBJ2-7; 7 bases in the junction line up with TRBD2. The TCR was taken from a male donor older than 55 with stage III squamous cell lung carcinoma. At the DNA level, the sequence is TGTGCCAGCAGCCCGGGACTAATCTCACCGTCCTACGAGCAGTACTTC. Translated, it reads CASSPGLISPSYEQYF.